This T cell receptor (beta chain) emerged from a study of T cell responses to AZD1222 COVID-19 vaccine. The CDR3 is 13 residues long. With 4 bases removed from V and 0 bases from J, the gap between germline ends came to 7 bases. Looked up from germline, CDR1 is LGHNA and CDR2 is YNFKEQ. The protocol was immunoSEQ multiplex PCR, while the TCRdb copy is restricted to in-frame clones and leaves out a portion. The table includes about 180,000 clones, approximately 94% detected once. The sample in question was peripheral blood, obtained on day 0 of AZD1222 vaccination. The chain has TRBV4-2 and TRBJ2-7; D call uncertain. This TCR derives from an adult in good health. The CDR3 reads CASSRPDSYEQYF. The CDR3 DNA follows: TGTGCCAGCAGCCGCCCCGACTCCTACGAGCAGTACTTC.